This T cell receptor beta chain derives from a study of blood T cell repertoires in COVID-19. Study summary: Italy, Spain and the United States were the sources of the convalescent and acute COVID-19 samples.

Only in-frame clones appear in the TCRdb table, and some are missing; sequencing was by immunoSEQ multiplex PCR. This table holds about 75,000 clones, 79% found once. The CDR3 sequence is 14 residues long. V was cut by 3 bases and J by 5 bases, with 15 bases left in between. Germline V gene data show CDR1 as SGHRS and CDR2 as YFSETQ. The chain is built from TRBV5-1 and TRBJ2-7; weak D call: TRBD1 (6 bases). The sequenced sample consisted of peripheral blood. The clonotype originates from a woman of 80 years or more with active or convalescent COVID-19. The CDR3 bases are TGCGCCAGCAGCTGGGTCCAGGGGAACCACGAGCAGTACTTC. Translation gives CASSWVQGNHEQYF.